This T cell receptor (beta chain) was recorded in a study of T cells after posttransplantation cyclophosphamide. Overall study findings and caveats: Blood and skin or GI T cell repertoires showed limited TRB overlap. After PTCy, TRB diversity resembled that of CNI/methotrexate controls. Later blood repertoires were often dominated by clones from the donor CD8+ memory compartment.

About this clone itself: The target antigen is unknown.

This CDR3 comprises 16 residues. Germline trimming cut 4 bases from V and 6 bases from J; bases unmatched to any gene: 12. The V gene's germline CDR1 is SGHRS and CDR2 YFSETQ. Controls had myeloablative marrow grafts with methotrexate and calcineurin inhibitor, sampled at 1 year. The method was immunoSEQ multiplex PCR; TCRdb's version includes in-frame clones alone and lacks a portion of them. The repertoire holds some 15,000 clones, with roughly 80% as singletons. The sample in question was PBMCs, obtained around 59 weeks after allogeneic stem cell transplant with calcineurin inhibitor and methotrexate. The origin of this receptor is a male patient between 25 and 39 years old who received an allogeneic stem cell transplant from an unrelated donor, was CMV-positive, and had acute and chronic GVHD. The graft donor may account for some of the T cells. V gene TRBV5-1 combines with J gene TRBJ2-7; TRBD2 matches at 11 bases. CDR3 protein: CASSGSGRASRGEQYF. The CDR3 DNA is TGCGCCAGCAGCGGTAGCGGGAGGGCCTCTCGGGGCGAGCAGTACTTC. The entire variable domain, with the rest obtained from reference TRBV5-1 and TRBJ2-7, is as follows: KAGVTQTPRYLIKTRGQQVTLSCSPISGHRSVSWYQQTPGQGLQFLFEYFSETQRNKGNFPGRFSGRQFSNSRSEMNVSTLELGDSALYLCASSGSGRASRGEQYFGPGTRLTVT.